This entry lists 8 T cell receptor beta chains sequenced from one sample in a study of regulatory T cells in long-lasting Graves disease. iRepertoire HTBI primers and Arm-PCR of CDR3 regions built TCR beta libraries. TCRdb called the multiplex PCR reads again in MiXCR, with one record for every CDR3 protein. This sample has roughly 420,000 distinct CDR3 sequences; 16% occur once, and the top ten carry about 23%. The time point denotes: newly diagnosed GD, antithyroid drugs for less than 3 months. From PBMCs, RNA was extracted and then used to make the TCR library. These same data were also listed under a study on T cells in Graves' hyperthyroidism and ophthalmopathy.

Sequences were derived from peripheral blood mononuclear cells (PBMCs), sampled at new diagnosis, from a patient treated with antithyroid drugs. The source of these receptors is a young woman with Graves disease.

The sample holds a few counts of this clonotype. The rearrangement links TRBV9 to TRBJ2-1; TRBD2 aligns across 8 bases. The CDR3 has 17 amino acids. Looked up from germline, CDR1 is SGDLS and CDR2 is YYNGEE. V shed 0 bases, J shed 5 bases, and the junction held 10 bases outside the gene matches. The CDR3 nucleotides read TGTGCCAGCAGCGTAGGGTTTTCGGGGGGGAAGGACAATGAGCAGTTCTTC. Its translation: CASSVGFSGGKDNEQFF.

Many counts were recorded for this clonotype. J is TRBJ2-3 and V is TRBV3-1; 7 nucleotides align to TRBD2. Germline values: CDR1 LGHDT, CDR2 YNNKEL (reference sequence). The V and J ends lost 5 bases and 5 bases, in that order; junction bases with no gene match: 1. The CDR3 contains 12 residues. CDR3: CASSSSGDTQYF. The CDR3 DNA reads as TGTGCCAGCAGCTCTAGCGGAGATACGCAGTATTTT.

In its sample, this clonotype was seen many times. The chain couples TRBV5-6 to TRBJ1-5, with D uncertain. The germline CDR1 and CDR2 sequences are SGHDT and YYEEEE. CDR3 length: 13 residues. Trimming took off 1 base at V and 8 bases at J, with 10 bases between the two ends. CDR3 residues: CASSLQALEPQHF. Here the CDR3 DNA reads TGTGCCAGCAGCTTGCAGGCCCTTGAGCCCCAGCATTTT.

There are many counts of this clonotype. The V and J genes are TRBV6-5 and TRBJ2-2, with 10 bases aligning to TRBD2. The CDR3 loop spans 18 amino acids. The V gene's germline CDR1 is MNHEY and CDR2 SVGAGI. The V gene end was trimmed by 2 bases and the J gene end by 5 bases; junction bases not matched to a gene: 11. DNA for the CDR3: TGTGCCAGCAGTTACGATAGGCCTAGCGGGAGACGGACCGGGGAGCTGTTTTTT. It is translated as CASSYDRPSGRRTGELFF.

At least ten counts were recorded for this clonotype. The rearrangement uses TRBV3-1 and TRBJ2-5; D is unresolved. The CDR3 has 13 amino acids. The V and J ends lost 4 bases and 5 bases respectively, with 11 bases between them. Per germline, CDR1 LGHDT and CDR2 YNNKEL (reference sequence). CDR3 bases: TGTGCCAGCAGCCCCCCCCTATTGGAGACCCAGTACTTC. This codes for CASSPPLLETQYF.

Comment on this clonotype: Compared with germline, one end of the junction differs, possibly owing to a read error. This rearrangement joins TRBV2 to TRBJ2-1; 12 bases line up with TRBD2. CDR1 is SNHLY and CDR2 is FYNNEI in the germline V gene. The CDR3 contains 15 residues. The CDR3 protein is CAGSDRTSGTLEQFF. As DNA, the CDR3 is TGTGCCGGCAGTGATAGGACTAGCGGGACCCTTGAGCAGTTCTTC.

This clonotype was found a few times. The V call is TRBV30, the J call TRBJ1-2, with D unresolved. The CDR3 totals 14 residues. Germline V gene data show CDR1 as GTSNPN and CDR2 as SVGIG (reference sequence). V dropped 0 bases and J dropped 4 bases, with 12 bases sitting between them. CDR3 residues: CAWSVTAAGYGYTF. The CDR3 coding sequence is TGTGCCTGGAGTGTAACGGCCGCGGGCTATGGCTACACCTTC. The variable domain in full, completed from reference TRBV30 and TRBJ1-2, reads SQTIHQWPATLVQPVGSPLSLECTVEGTSNPNLYWYRQAAGRGLQLLFYSVGIGQISSEVPQNLSASRPQDRQFILSSKKLLLSDSGFYLCAWSVTAAGYGYTFGSGTRLTVV.

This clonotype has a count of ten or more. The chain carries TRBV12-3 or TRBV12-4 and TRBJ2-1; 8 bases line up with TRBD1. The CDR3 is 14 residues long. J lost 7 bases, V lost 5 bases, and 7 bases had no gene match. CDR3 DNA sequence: TGTGCCAGCAGTCGACGGACAGGGAAAAATGAGCAGTTCTTC. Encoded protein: CASSRRTGKNEQFF.